This TCR beta chain was obtained from a study of regulatory T cells in long-lasting Graves disease. Study-level points and caveats: Between persistent patients, about 2,700 public clonotypes were shared, exceeding the approximately 940 shared between new patients. Persistent cases favored TRBV28, TRBJ1-2 and TRBJ2-5.

The time point: newly diagnosed GD, antithyroid drugs for less than 3 months. The TCR library used RNA extracted from PBMCs. Peripheral blood, at about 8.9 milliliters, went into EDTA tubes. This CDR3 contains 13 residues. Losses at the gene ends were 4 bases for V and 3 bases for J; bases not matched to a gene: 4. The germline V gene encodes CDR1 SGHDT and CDR2 YYEEEE. HTBI primers from iRepertoire and Arm-PCR of CDR3 regions yielded the TCR beta libraries. TCRdb analysed the multiplex PCR reads with MiXCR anew, one entry per CDR3 protein. The table has 350,000 to 450,000 distinct CDR3 sequences, approximately 15% seen once. This clonotype has at least ten counts. The antigen remains undetermined. These data are also associated with another study on T cells in Graves' hyperthyroidism and ophthalmopathy. That work contributes: Using the HTBI primer set, a first-round RT-PCR was run on the TCR CDR3.

The V gene is TRBV5-6, the J gene TRBJ2-7; 7 bases fit TRBD1. This TCR derives from a man in his forties with Graves disease. The sample in question was peripheral blood mononuclear cells (PBMCs), obtained at new diagnosis, from a patient treated with antithyroid drugs. The chain's CDR3 is CASSRTGRYEQYF. CDR3 in DNA: TGTGCCAGCAGCCGGACAGGACGCTACGAGCAGTACTTC.